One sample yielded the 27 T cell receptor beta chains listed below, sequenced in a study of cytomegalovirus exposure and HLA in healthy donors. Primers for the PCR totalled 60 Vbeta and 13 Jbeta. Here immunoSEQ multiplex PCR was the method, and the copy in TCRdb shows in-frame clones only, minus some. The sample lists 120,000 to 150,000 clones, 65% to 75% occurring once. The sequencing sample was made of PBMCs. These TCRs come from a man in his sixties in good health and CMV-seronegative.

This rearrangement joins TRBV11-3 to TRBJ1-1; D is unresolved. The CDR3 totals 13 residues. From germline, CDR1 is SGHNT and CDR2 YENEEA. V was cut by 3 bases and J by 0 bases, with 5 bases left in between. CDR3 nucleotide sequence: TGTGCCAGCAGCTTTTCAGTGAACACTGAAGCTTTCTTT. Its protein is CASSFSVNTEAFF.

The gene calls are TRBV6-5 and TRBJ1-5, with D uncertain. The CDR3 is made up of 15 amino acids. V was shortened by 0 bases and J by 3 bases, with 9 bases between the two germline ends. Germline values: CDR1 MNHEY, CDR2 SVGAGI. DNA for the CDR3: TGTGCCAGCAGTTACTCTAGCGGGTACAATCAGCCCCAGCATTTT. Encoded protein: CASSYSSGYNQPQHF.

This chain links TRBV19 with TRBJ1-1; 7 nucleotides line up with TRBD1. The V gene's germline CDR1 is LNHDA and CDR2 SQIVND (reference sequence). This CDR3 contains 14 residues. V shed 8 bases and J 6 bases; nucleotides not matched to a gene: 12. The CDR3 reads CASRPVTGLAEAFF. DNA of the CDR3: TGTGCCAGTCGTCCCGTGACAGGGCTCGCTGAAGCTTTCTTT.

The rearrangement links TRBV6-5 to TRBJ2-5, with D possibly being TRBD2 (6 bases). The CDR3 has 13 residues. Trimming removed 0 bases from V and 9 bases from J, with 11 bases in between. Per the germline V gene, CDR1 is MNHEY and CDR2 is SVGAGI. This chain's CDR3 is CASSYSIGGAQYF. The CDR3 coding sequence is TGTGCCAGCAGTTACTCGATTGGCGGGGCCCAGTACTTC.

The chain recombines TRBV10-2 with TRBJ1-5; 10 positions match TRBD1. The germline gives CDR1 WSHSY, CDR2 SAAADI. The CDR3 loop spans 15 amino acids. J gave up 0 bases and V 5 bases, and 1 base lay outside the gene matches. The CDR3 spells CASSWTGGSNQPQHF. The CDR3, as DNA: TGCGCCAGCAGTTGGACAGGGGGTAGCAATCAGCCCCAGCATTTT.

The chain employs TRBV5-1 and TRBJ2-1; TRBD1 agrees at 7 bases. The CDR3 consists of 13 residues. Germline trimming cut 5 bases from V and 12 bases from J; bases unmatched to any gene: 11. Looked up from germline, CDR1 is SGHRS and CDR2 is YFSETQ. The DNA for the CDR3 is TGCGCCAGCAGTACTCAACAGGGGATGGCGCAGTTCTTC. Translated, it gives CASSTQQGMAQFF.

In nucleotides, the CDR3 is TGTGCCAGCAGCCCCGACAGGGCCGGGGATGGACCCCTCCACTTT. As protein: CASSPDRAGDGPLHF. The V gene is TRBV6-5, the J gene TRBJ1-6; 7 bases match TRBD1. V gave up 6 bases and J gave up 12 bases; unmatched junction bases: 14. The CDR3 has 15 residues. In germline, CDR1 is MNHEY, CDR2 SVGAGI.

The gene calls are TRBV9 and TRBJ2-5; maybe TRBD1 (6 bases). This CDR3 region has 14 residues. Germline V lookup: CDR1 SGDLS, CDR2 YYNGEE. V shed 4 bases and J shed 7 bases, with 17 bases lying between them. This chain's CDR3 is CASSTSTGFATQYF. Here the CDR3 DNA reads TGTGCCAGCAGCACGAGCACAGGGTTCGCGACCCAGTACTTC.

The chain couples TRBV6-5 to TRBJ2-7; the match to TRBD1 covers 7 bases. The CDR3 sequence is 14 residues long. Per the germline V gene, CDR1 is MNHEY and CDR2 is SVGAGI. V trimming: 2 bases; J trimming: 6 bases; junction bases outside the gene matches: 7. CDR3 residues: CASSYGDRASEQYF. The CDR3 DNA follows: TGTGCCAGCAGTTACGGCGACAGGGCCAGCGAGCAGTACTTC.

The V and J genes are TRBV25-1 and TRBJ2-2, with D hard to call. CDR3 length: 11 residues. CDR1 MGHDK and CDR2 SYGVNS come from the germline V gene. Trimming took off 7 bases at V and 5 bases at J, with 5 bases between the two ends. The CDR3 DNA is TGTGCCAGCACTAGGACCGGGGAGCTGTTTTTT. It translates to CASTRTGELFF.

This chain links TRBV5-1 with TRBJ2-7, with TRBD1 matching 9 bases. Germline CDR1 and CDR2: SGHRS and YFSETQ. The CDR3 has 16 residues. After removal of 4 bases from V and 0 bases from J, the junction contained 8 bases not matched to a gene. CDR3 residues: CASSHPDRGPSYEQYF. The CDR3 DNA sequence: TGCGCCAGCAGCCACCCGGACAGGGGACCCTCCTACGAGCAGTACTTC.

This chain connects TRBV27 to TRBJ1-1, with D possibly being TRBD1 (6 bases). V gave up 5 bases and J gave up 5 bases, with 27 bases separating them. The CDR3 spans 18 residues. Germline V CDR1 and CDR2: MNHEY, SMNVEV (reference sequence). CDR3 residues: CASSEHRDLRALGTEAFF. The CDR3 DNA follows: TGTGCCAGCAGTGAGCACAGGGACCTGCGAGCTCTGGGAACTGAAGCTTTCTTT.

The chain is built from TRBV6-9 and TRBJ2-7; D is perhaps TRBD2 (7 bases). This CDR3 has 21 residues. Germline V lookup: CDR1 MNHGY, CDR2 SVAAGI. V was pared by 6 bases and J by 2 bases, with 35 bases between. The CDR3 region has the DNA TGTGCCAGCAGGTCTGCTGATGAACGAGGGAGACGGGGGGACATCCCCTACGAGCAGTACTTC. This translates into CASRSADERGRRGDIPYEQYF.

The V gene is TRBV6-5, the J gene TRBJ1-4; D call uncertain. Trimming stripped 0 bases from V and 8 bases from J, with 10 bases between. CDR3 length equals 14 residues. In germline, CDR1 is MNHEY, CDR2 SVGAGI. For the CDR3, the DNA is TGTGCCAGCAGTTACTCCTATGGAGGGGAAAAACTGTTTTTT. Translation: CASSYSYGGEKLFF.

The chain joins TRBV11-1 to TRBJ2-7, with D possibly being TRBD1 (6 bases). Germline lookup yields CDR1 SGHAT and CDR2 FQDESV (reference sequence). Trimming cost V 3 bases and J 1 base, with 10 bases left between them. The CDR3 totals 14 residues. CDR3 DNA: TGTGCCAGCAGCTTTAGCAGGGGTTCCTACGAGCAGTACTTC. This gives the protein CASSFSRGSYEQYF.

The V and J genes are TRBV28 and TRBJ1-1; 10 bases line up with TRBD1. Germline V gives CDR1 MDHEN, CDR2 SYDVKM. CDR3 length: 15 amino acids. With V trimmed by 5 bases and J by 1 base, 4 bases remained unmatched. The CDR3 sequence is CASSPGTGENTEAFF. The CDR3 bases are TGTGCCAGCAGTCCAGGGACAGGGGAGAACACTGAAGCTTTCTTT.

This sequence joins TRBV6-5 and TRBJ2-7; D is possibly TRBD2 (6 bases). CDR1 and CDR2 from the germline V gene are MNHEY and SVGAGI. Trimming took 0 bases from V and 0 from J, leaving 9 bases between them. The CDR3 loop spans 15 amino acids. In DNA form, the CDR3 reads TGTGCCAGCAGTTACTCGTCTAGCGACTCCTACGAGCAGTACTTC. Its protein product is CASSYSSSDSYEQYF.

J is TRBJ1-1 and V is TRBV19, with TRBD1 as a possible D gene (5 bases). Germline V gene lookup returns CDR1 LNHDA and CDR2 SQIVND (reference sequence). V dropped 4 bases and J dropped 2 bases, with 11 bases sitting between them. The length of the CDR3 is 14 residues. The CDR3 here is CASSTGWGNTEAFF. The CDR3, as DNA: TGTGCCAGTAGTACAGGGTGGGGCAACACTGAAGCTTTCTTT.

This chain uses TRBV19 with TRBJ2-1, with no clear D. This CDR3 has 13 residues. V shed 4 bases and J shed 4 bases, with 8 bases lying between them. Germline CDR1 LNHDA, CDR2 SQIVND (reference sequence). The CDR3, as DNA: TGTGCCAGTAGTAATTTGCGGTACAATGAGCAGTTCTTC. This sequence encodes CASSNLRYNEQFF.

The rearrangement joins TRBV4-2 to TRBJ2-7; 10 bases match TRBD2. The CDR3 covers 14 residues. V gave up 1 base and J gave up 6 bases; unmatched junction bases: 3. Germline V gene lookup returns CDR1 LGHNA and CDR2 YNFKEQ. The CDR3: CASSQGAGGGEQYF. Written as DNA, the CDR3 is TGTGCCAGCAGCCAAGGAGCGGGAGGGGGCGAGCAGTACTTC.

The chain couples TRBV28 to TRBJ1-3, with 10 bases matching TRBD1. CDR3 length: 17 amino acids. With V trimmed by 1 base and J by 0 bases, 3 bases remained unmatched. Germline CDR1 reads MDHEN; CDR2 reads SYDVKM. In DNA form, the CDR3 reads TGTGCCAGCAGTTTATTGGACAGGGGGTACTCTGGAAACACCATATATTTT. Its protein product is CASSLLDRGYSGNTIYF.

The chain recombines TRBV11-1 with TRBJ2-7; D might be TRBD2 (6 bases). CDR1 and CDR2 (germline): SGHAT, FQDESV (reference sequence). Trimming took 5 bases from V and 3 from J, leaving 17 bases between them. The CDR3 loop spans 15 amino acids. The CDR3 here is CASSRREIANYEQYF. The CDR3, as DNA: TGTGCCAGCAGCCGCCGGGAGATAGCTAACTACGAGCAGTACTTC.

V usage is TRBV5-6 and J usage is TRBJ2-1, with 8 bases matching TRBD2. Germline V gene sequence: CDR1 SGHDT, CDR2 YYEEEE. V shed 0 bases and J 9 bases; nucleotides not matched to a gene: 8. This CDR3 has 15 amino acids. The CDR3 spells CASSLEDSGNVEQFF. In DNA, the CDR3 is TGTGCCAGCAGCTTGGAGGATAGCGGGAATGTTGAGCAGTTCTTC.

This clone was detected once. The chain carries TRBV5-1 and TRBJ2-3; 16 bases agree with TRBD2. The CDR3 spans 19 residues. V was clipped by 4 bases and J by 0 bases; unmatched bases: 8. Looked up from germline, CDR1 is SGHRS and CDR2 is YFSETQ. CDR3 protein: CASSPRGTSGRASTDTQYF. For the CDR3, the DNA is TGCGCCAGCAGCCCGAGGGGGACTAGCGGGAGGGCTAGCACAGATACGCAGTATTTT.

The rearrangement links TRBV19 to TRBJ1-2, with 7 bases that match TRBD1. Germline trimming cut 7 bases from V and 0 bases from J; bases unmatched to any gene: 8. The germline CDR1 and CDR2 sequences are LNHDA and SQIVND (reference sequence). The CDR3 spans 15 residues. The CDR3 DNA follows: TGTGCCAGTACCACTGCAGGGGGAGCTAACTATGGCTACACCTTC. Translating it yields CASTTAGGANYGYTF.

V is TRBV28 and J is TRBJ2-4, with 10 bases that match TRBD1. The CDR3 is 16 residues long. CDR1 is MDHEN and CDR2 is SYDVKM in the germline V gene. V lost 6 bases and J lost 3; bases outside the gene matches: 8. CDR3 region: CASSPTGTGDKNIQYF. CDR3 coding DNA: TGTGCCAGCAGCCCAACAGGGACAGGGGACAAAAACATTCAGTACTTC.

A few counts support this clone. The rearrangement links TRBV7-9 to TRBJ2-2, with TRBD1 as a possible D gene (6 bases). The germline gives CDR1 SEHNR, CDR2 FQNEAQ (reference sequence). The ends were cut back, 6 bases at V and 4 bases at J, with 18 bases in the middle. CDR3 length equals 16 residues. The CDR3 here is CASSIPPTGATGELFF. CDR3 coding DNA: TGTGCCAGCAGTATTCCACCGACAGGAGCCACCGGGGAGCTGTTTTTT.